This T cell receptor beta chain was documented in a study of OX40 agonist ivuxolimab in advanced cancers. Across the whole study: The study gave patients intravenous ivuxolimab at 0.01 to 10 mg/kg every 2 weeks. Enrollees could have had prior anti-PD-1, anti-PD-L1 or anti-CTLA-4 therapy, which 30% to 50% had received.

TCRdb's copy holds only in-frame clones and misses some; the assay was immunoSEQ multiplex PCR. The table lists approximately 100,000 clones, 90% of them singletons. Concerning this clone: Its antigen is not identified.

The CDR3 has 15 amino acids. Trimming at V came to 3 bases and at J to 5 bases, leaving 3 bases not matched to a gene. Germline lookup yields CDR1 SGHKS and CDR2 YYEKEE (reference sequence). Study-level results: On average, CD8+ T cells had more expanded clones than CD4+. Antigen specificity remained undetermined for the expanded peripheral T cells.

The genes are TRBV5-5 and TRBJ2-1; 12 bases are shared with TRBD2. The input for sequencing was CD4+ or CD8+ T cells sorted from blood, taken in a trial of the OX40 agonist ivuxolimab. This clonotype originated in an adult with an advanced solid tumor such as melanoma, head and neck, liver or kidney cancer. The CDR3 DNA follows: TGTGCCAGCAGCTCCAGACTAGCGGGAGACAATGAGCAGTTCTTC. This sequence encodes CASSSRLAGDNEQFF.